One sample yielded the 16 T cell receptor beta chains listed below, sequenced in a study of shared clonotypes between healthy human individuals. Only in-frame clones appear in the TCRdb table, and some are missing; sequencing was by immunoSEQ multiplex PCR. The sample has about 580,000 clones, roughly 98% seen once. The naive CD8 fraction comprised CD45RO-negative cells positively selected for CCR7 and excluded terminally differentiated effector memory CD45RA+ cells. Sequencing was done on a sample of naive CD8+ T cells sorted from blood. The receptors here all came from a man aged 25-45 years in good health.

The chain joins TRBV10-1 to TRBJ1-1; D not resolved. CDR1 and CDR2 from the germline V gene are WNHNN and SYGVQD (reference sequence). V lost 2 bases to trimming and J lost 4 bases, with 8 bases between them. The length of the CDR3 is 13 residues. The CDR3 protein is CASSEESTTEAFF. The CDR3 DNA reads TGCGCCAGCAGTGAGGAGTCAACCACTGAAGCTTTCTTT.

This chain joins TRBV28 and TRBJ2-1; D is possibly TRBD1 or TRBD2 (5 bases each). CDR1 and CDR2 from the germline V gene are MDHEN and SYDVKM. The CDR3 runs to 13 residues. The V end was cut by 6 bases, the J end by 6 bases, with 12 bases between. CDR3 bases: TGTGCCAGCAGCCCCGGGACGTTCAATGAGCAGTTCTTC. Translation gives CASSPGTFNEQFF.

The chain combines TRBV5-1 with TRBJ1-2; TRBD1 is a possible D gene (6 bases). Germline-derived CDR1 and CDR2 are SGHRS and YFSETQ. V was shortened by 4 bases and J by 4 bases, with 14 bases between the two germline ends. This CDR3 is built from 14 residues. CDR3 in amino acids: CASSPTQGTYGYTF. CDR3 nucleotide sequence: TGCGCCAGCAGCCCGACCCAGGGGACCTATGGCTACACCTTC.

The V gene is TRBV7-9, the J gene TRBJ2-7, with D perhaps matching TRBD1 (6 bases). Trimming pared 7 bases from V and 6 bases from J, leaving 22 bases between. CDR3 length: 15 residues. Germline values: CDR1 SEHNR, CDR2 FQNEAQ (reference sequence). CDR3: CASNQNPPGVGEQYF. The CDR3 nucleotides are TGTGCCAGCAACCAAAACCCTCCAGGGGTAGGCGAGCAGTACTTC.

This chain links TRBV19 with TRBJ1-2; the match to TRBD1 covers 7 bases. The CDR3 runs to 15 residues. The germline gives CDR1 LNHDA, CDR2 SQIVND (reference sequence). Trimming took 3 bases from V and 4 from J; bases not matched to a gene: 8. The CDR3 loop is CASSIILGDSYGYTF. The CDR3, as DNA: TGTGCCAGTAGTATCATCCTCGGGGACAGCTATGGCTACACCTTC.

The chain couples TRBV2 to TRBJ2-7; D possibly uses TRBD1 or TRBD2 (6 bases each). The CDR3 spans 13 residues. The V gene's germline CDR1 is SNHLY and CDR2 FYNNEI. Trimming took 10 bases from V and 5 from J, leaving 18 bases between them. The CDR3 region has the DNA TGTGCCACCCAAGGGGGGACCTATAACGAGCAGTACTTC. This sequence encodes CATQGGTYNEQYF.

The chain employs TRBV5-6 and TRBJ2-1; perhaps D is TRBD1 or TRBD2 (5 bases each). The CDR3 has 15 amino acids. Germline values: CDR1 SGHDT, CDR2 YYEEEE. V was shortened by 4 bases and J by 4 bases, with 15 bases between the two germline ends. CDR3 in DNA: TGTGCCAGCAGCCTGGGACCCAGGCTATACAATGAGCAGTTCTTC. It yields the protein CASSLGPRLYNEQFF. Together with reference TRBV5-6 and TRBJ2-1, the CDR3 gives the full variable domain: DAGVTQSPTHLIKTRGQQVTLRCSPKSGHDTVSWYQQALGQGPQFIFQYYEEEERQRGNFPDRFSGHQFPNYSSELNVNALLLGDSALYLCASSLGPRLYNEQFFGPGTRLTVL.

The table lists this clone with a count of one. This chain joins TRBV11-2 and TRBJ2-2; the D gene is possibly TRBD2 (6 bases). V dropped 1 base and J dropped 6 bases, with 18 bases sitting between them. The CDR3 covers 17 residues. CDR1 and CDR2 from the germline V gene are SGHAT and FQNNGV. This CDR3 reads CASSLVGGALWAGELFF. The CDR3 DNA reads as TGTGCCAGCAGCTTAGTAGGAGGGGCTTTATGGGCCGGGGAGCTGTTTTTT.

The chain recombines TRBV30 with TRBJ1-2, with a weak D call TRBD1 (5 bases). The CDR3 is made up of 13 amino acids. Germline V gene sequence: CDR1 GTSNPN, CDR2 SVGIG (reference sequence). V gave up 2 bases and J gave up 3 bases, with 10 bases separating them. The CDR3 coding sequence is TGTGCCTGGAGTACAGGCATAGACTATGGCTACACCTTC. This sequence encodes CAWSTGIDYGYTF.

This chain joins TRBV5-6 and TRBJ2-7; 8 nucleotides match TRBD1. CDR1 is SGHDT and CDR2 is YYEEEE in the germline V gene. V trimming: 1 base; J trimming: 6 bases; junction bases outside the gene matches: 15. The CDR3 has 17 residues. The DNA for the CDR3 is TGTGCCAGCAGCTTGTCCGGGACAGGCGCCAGCTTGATCGAGCAGTACTTC. The encoded protein is CASSLSGTGASLIEQYF.

This sequence joins TRBV7-6 and TRBJ2-1, with D possibly matching TRBD2 (5 bases). V lost 1 base and J lost 7, with 14 bases in between. CDR3 length: 15 amino acids. Looked up from germline, CDR1 is SGHVS and CDR2 is FNYEAQ. The CDR3 region has the DNA TGTGCCAGCAGCTTAGACCCCAACGGGGAGAATGAGCAGTTCTTC. Residues: CASSLDPNGENEQFF.

V and J are TRBV4-1 and TRBJ2-3; D is unclear. V dropped 1 base and J dropped 2 bases, with 10 bases sitting between them. Looked up from germline, CDR1 is MGHRA and CDR2 is YSYEKL. The CDR3 contains 15 residues. CDR3 sequence: CASSQVGSVTDTQYF. In DNA, the CDR3 is TGCGCCAGCAGCCAAGTCGGTTCGGTCACAGATACGCAGTATTTT.

This chain links TRBV9 with TRBJ2-7, with 7 bases matching TRBD2. This CDR3 spans 16 amino acids. V was pared by 2 bases and J by 0 bases, with 8 bases of the junction left unmatched. Germline CDR1 is SGDLS and CDR2 is YYNGEE. The CDR3 is CASSVGGGLASYEQYF. The CDR3 region has the DNA TGTGCCAGCAGCGTCGGCGGGGGACTGGCCTCCTACGAGCAGTACTTC.

This clone was observed once. The CDR3 DNA sequence: TGTGCCAGCAGCTTACCGGGACGGGGAGGTGGCTACACCTTC. It yields the protein CASSLPGRGGGYTF. The V and J genes are TRBV7-2 and TRBJ1-2, with a possible D match to TRBD1 (5 bases). Germline V gene data show CDR1 as SGHTA and CDR2 as FQGNSA. V lost 2 bases, J lost 7 bases, and 14 bases lay in between. There are 14 residues in the CDR3.

V gene TRBV29-1 combines with J gene TRBJ1-1; D is perhaps TRBD1 (5 bases). The CDR3 is made up of 12 amino acids. V lost 3 bases and J lost 0, with 5 bases in between. The germline CDR1 and CDR2 sequences are SQVTM and ANQGSEA. The CDR3 nucleotides are TGCAGCGTTGAGGGGCTGAACACTGAAGCTTTCTTT. Amino acids: CSVEGLNTEAFF.

The chain recombines TRBV27 with TRBJ2-2; 9 bases match TRBD1. The length of the CDR3 is 14 residues. Germline V gene lookup returns CDR1 MNHEY and CDR2 SMNVEV (reference sequence). V shed 7 bases, J shed 4 bases, and the junction held 4 bases outside the gene matches. The CDR3 reads CASTDRGFTGELFF. The CDR3 DNA is TGTGCCAGCACAGACAGGGGGTTCACCGGGGAGCTGTTTTTT.